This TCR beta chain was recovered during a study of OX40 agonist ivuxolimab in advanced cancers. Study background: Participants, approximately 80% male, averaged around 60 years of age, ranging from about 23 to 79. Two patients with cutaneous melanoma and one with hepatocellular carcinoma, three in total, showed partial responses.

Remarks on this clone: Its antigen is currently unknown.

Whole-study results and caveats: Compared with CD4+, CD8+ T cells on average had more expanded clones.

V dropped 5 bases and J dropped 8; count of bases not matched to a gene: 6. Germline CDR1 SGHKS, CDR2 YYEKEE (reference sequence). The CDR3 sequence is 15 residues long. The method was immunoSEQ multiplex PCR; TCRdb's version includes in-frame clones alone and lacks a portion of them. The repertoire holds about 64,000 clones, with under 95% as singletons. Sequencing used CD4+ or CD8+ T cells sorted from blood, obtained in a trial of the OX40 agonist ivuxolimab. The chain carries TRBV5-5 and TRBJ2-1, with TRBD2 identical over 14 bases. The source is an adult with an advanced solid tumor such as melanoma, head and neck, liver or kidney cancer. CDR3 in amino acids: CASRTTSGRAHEQFF. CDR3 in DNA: TGTGCCAGCAGAACGACTAGCGGGAGGGCCCATGAGCAGTTCTTC. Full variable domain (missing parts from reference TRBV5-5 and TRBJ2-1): DAGVTQSPTHLIKTRGQQVTLRCSPISGHKSVSWYQQVLGQGPQFIFQYYEKEERGRGNFPDRFSARQFPNYSSELNVNALLLGDSALYLCASRTTSGRAHEQFFGPGTRLTVL.